What follows are 24 T cell receptor beta chains derived from one specimen sequenced in a study of beta chain features in type 1 diabetes. General study points: In every one of the four CD4+ subsets, TCRB CDR3s were moderately but significantly shorter in Type 1 diabetes patients.

Investigators reverse transcribed all isolated RNA, so they sequenced expressed TCRB transcripts. Assay: immunoSEQ multiplex PCR; the TCRdb copy retains only in-frame clones and omits some. The data show about 26,000 clones, with roughly 50% seen just once and 0.3% held by the top ten. No antigen is known for these receptors. The material sequenced was stem cell memory CD4+ T cells from blood. Receptors originate from a man younger than 45 with type 1 diabetes.

This clone was observed a few times. The V and J genes are TRBV15 and TRBJ2-5; D possibly corresponds to TRBD1 (6 bases). This CDR3 is 15 amino acids long. Looked up from germline, CDR1 is LNHNV and CDR2 is YYDKDF (reference sequence). The germline V and J ends were trimmed by 0 bases and 5 bases, with 13 bases remaining between them. The CDR3 nucleotides read TGTGCCACCAGCAGAGATCTGGGGGCAGGGGAGACCCAGTACTTC. Protein sequence: CATSRDLGAGETQYF.

This rearrangement joins TRBV6-5 to TRBJ1-1, with D possibly TRBD1 on 5 matching bases. The CDR3 length is 15 residues. With 4 bases removed from V and 4 bases from J, the gap between germline ends came to 16 bases. Germline V gene sequence: CDR1 MNHEY, CDR2 SVGAGI. This CDR3 reads CASSSAGDYGTEAFF. DNA of the CDR3: TGTGCCAGCAGTTCCGCGGGGGACTATGGCACTGAAGCTTTCTTT.

This sequence joins TRBV7-6 and TRBJ2-3, with TRBD2 matching 8 bases. Germline loops: CDR1 SGHVS, CDR2 FNYEAQ. The trim removed 6 bases at V and 2 bases at J, leaving 7 bases unmatched. This CDR3 is 15 amino acids long. This CDR3 reads CASRRAGGPTDTQYF. The DNA for the CDR3 is TGTGCCAGCAGGAGGGCGGGAGGACCCACAGATACGCAGTATTTT.

The chain has TRBV5-4 and TRBJ1-2; D uncertain. The CDR3 length is 15 residues. V was cut by 0 bases and J by 4 bases, with 13 bases left in between. Germline CDR1 SGHNT, CDR2 YYREEE (reference sequence). DNA of the CDR3: TGTGCCAGCAGCTTGGTAACAGAATATAGCTATGGCTACACCTTC. Encoded protein: CASSLVTEYSYGYTF.

J is TRBJ2-2 and V is TRBV9; 7 bases match TRBD1. Germline V gene sequence: CDR1 SGDLS, CDR2 YYNGEE. The V segment lost 5 bases and the J segment 6 bases; nucleotides outside the gene matches: 7. The CDR3 length is 14 residues. The CDR3 DNA is TGTGCCAGCAGTCTGCGGACAGGCCCCGGGGAGCTGTTTTTT. Amino acids: CASSLRTGPGELFF. Filled out from reference TRBV9 and TRBJ2-2, the complete variable domain reads DSGVTQTPKHLITATGQRVTLRCSPRSGDLSVYWYQQSLDQGLQFLIQYYNGEERAKGNILERFSAQQFPDLHSELNLSSLELGDSALYFCASSLRTGPGELFFGEGSRLTVL.

The gene calls are TRBV5-1 and TRBJ2-5; no definite D call. Trimming took 3 bases from V and 1 from J, leaving 10 bases between them. Germline lookup yields CDR1 SGHRS and CDR2 YFSETQ. The CDR3 is made up of 14 amino acids. The DNA of the CDR3 is TGCGCCAGCAGCTCCTTGACAAGCCAAGAGACCCAGTACTTC. It yields the protein CASSSLTSQETQYF. Combining the CDR3 with reference TRBV5-1 and TRBJ2-5 gives the whole variable domain KAGVTQTPRYLIKTRGQQVTLSCSPISGHRSVSWYQQTPGQGLQFLFEYFSETQRNKGNFPGRFSGRQFSNSRSEMNVSTLELGDSALYLCASSSLTSQETQYFGPGTRLLVL.

The chain joins TRBV6-5 to TRBJ1-4; tentatively, D is TRBD1 (5 bases). CDR3 size: 14 residues. The V gene lost 5 bases and the J gene lost 8 bases, with 15 bases spanning the gap. Germline CDR1 is MNHEY and CDR2 is SVGAGI. This CDR3 is CASSPPGGDEKLFF. CDR3 nucleotides: TGTGCCAGCAGTCCCCCGGGGGGGGACGAAAAACTGTTTTTT.

This chain uses TRBV7-9 with TRBJ1-2; no clear D gene. The CDR3 contains 16 residues. Germline values: CDR1 SEHNR, CDR2 FQNEAQ (reference sequence). V dropped 1 base and J dropped 5 bases, with 17 bases sitting between them. In DNA, the CDR3 is TGTGCCAGCAGCTTAGACTCTCGGGGTTCCTCTTATGGCTACACCTTC. It codes for CASSLDSRGSSYGYTF. The variable domain in full, completed from reference TRBV7-9 and TRBJ1-2, reads DTGVSQNPRHKITKRGQNVTFRCDPISEHNRLYWYRQTLGQGPEFLTYFQNEAQLEKSRLLSDRFSAERPKGSFSTLEIQRTEQGDSAMYLCASSLDSRGSSYGYTFGSGTRLTVV.

This clone was detected a few times. This chain uses TRBV15 with TRBJ2-4; maybe TRBD2 (5 bases). The V end lost 5 bases, the J end lost 3 bases, and 14 bases lay between the germline ends. The length of the CDR3 is 15 residues. The germline V gene has CDR1 LNHNV and CDR2 YYDKDF (reference sequence). The DNA of the CDR3 is TGTGCCACCAGCGGATTTCGGGGAATCAAAAACATTCAGTACTTC. Protein sequence: CATSGFRGIKNIQYF.

The sample holds a few counts of this clone. This chain connects TRBV4-1 to TRBJ1-4; D may be TRBD1 (5 bases). V gave up 4 bases and J gave up 6 bases, with 18 bases separating them. The CDR3 has 16 amino acids. Germline assignment: CDR1 MGHRA and CDR2 YSYEKL. CDR3 sequence reads: CASSRKWGDRDEKLFF. CDR3 nucleotides: TGCGCCAGCAGCCGAAAGTGGGGGGATAGAGATGAAAAACTGTTTTTT.

The chain couples TRBV7-2 to TRBJ2-6, with D perhaps TRBD2 (5 bases). The germline CDR1 and CDR2 sequences are SGHTA and FQGNSA. The CDR3 is 16 amino acids. Between the trimmed V and J ends, which lost 1 base and 0 bases, there was a span of 7 bases. CDR3 region: CASSLVGGSGANVLTF. CDR3 coding DNA: TGTGCCAGCAGCTTAGTCGGAGGCTCTGGGGCCAACGTCCTGACTTTC.

This chain connects TRBV6-5 to TRBJ2-2; a weak D match, TRBD2 (7 bases). This CDR3 contains 16 residues. The V end was cut by 4 bases, the J end by 0 bases, with 12 bases between. CDR1 MNHEY and CDR2 SVGAGI come from the germline V gene. CDR3 protein: CASSWGGPPNTGELFF. CDR3 sequence (DNA): TGTGCCAGCAGTTGGGGGGGGCCGCCGAACACCGGGGAGCTGTTTTTT.

J is TRBJ1-1 and V is TRBV29-1; no reliable D call. The CDR3 sequence is 14 residues long. V lost 7 bases and J lost 1, with 16 bases in between. Germline lookup yields CDR1 SQVTM and CDR2 ANQGSEA. The CDR3 DNA sequence: TGCAGCGCTGCGGGATTTTGGGGGAACACTGAAGCTTTCTTT. Amino acids: CSAAGFWGNTEAFF. The whole variable domain, filled in from reference TRBV29-1 and TRBJ1-1, reads SAVISQKPSRDICQRGTSLTIQCQVDSQVTMMFWYRQQPGQSLTLIATANQGSEATYESGFVIDKFPISRPNLTFSTLTVSNMSPEDSSIYLCSAAGFWGNTEAFFGQGTRLTVV.

In its sample, this clone was seen a few times. J is TRBJ2-3 and V is TRBV5-1; possible D gene TRBD1, 6 bases. CDR1 is SGHRS and CDR2 is YFSETQ in the germline V gene. V was clipped by 0 bases and J by 1 base, with 9 bases between them. The CDR3 loop spans 15 amino acids. The CDR3 protein is CASSLDSGGTDTQYF. CDR3 bases: TGCGCCAGCAGCTTGGATTCAGGGGGCACAGATACGCAGTATTTT.

This clone was counted a few times. This chain uses TRBV15 with TRBJ2-3; 9 positions match TRBD1. Germline V gene sequence: CDR1 LNHNV, CDR2 YYDKDF (reference sequence). The CDR3 consists of 14 residues. V lost 7 bases to trimming and J lost 3 bases; unmatched junction nucleotides: 5. The CDR3 nucleotides read TGTGCCACCACGAGGGACAGGGTAACAGATACGCAGTATTTT. Its translation is CATTRDRVTDTQYF.

V is TRBV10-3 and J is TRBJ2-2, with 10 bases lining up with TRBD2. Trimming at V came to 0 bases and at J to 5 bases, leaving 6 bases not matched to a gene. Germline-derived CDR1 and CDR2 are ENHRY and SYGVKD. CDR3 length equals 17 residues. In nucleotides, the CDR3 is TGTGCCATCAGTGAGTCGAGTTTAGCGGGAGGAACCGGGGAGCTGTTTTTT. This gives the protein CAISESSLAGGTGELFF.

The chain recombines TRBV9 with TRBJ1-3, with D possibly matching TRBD1 (5 bases). Deletions cut 5 bases from V and 4 bases from J, with 25 bases between. The CDR3 contains 18 residues. Germline values: CDR1 SGDLS, CDR2 YYNGEE. CDR3 sequence (DNA): TGTGCCAGCAGTTTGGGGACTCCACTTTCCACCGGAGGAAACACCATATATTTT. It codes for CASSLGTPLSTGGNTIYF.

In its sample, this clone was seen a few times. The rearrangement links TRBV15 to TRBJ2-2; D is perhaps TRBD2 (6 bases). Between the trimmed V and J ends, which lost 3 bases and 1 base, there was a span of 15 bases. CDR3 length: 17 residues. Germline CDR1 LNHNV, CDR2 YYDKDF (reference sequence). CDR3 DNA: TGTGCCACCAGCAGCCAGACCGGGACTCAGAACACCGGGGAGCTGTTTTTT. It encodes CATSSQTGTQNTGELFF.

CDR3 sequence (DNA): TGTGCCTGGAGTCCGGTTCTAGACTATGGCTACACCTTC. Its protein product is CAWSPVLDYGYTF. This chain links TRBV30 with TRBJ1-2; D remains ambiguous. V dropped 2 bases and J dropped 3 bases, with 10 bases sitting between them. CDR1 and CDR2 from the germline V gene are GTSNPN and SVGIG (reference sequence). There are 13 residues in the CDR3.

V usage is TRBV6-5 and J usage is TRBJ1-4; D remains unclear. Germline V gene data show CDR1 as MNHEY and CDR2 as SVGAGI. CDR3 length equals 16 residues. V lost 4 bases and J 0 bases, leaving 12 bases between the germline ends. As DNA, the CDR3 is TGTGCCAGCAGTTCATCTGACACCACAACTAATGAAAAACTGTTTTTT. Translation: CASSSSDTTTNEKLFF.

V and J are TRBV10-3 and TRBJ2-7, with D perhaps TRBD2 (5 bases). The CDR3 runs to 13 residues. The germline V and J ends were trimmed by 6 bases and 7 bases, with 16 bases remaining between them. Germline-derived CDR1 and CDR2 are ENHRY and SYGVKD. Written as DNA, the CDR3 is TGTGCCATCAGCCCGCAGACTTCGGGGGAGCAGTACTTC. Amino acid sequence: CAISPQTSGEQYF.

The sample holds a few counts of this clone. The chain links TRBV10-3 to TRBJ2-3; possibly TRBD2 for D (5 bases). CDR3 length equals 14 residues. The germline V gene has CDR1 ENHRY and CDR2 SYGVKD. V dropped 7 bases and J dropped 2 bases, with 13 bases sitting between them. The chain's CDR3 is CAITTGMDTDTQYF. The CDR3, as DNA: TGTGCCATCACTACGGGGATGGACACAGATACGCAGTATTTT.

Only a few counts were recorded for this clone. The J gene is TRBJ2-1, the V gene TRBV2; D might be TRBD2 (7 bases). Germline assignment: CDR1 SNHLY and CDR2 FYNNEI. There are 13 residues in the CDR3. The V end lost 6 bases, the J end lost 9 bases, and 15 bases lay between the germline ends. In DNA form, the CDR3 reads TGTGCCAGCAGAGTCAACAGGGAGGGTGAGCAGTTCTTC. Its protein product is CASRVNREGEQFF. The variable domain in full, with the rest retrieved from reference TRBV2 and TRBJ2-1, is EPEVTQTPSHQVTQMGQEVILRCVPISNHLYFYWYRQILGQKVEFLVSFYNNEISEKSEIFDDQFSVERPDGSNFTLKIRSTKLEDSAMYFCASRVNREGEQFFGPGTRLTVL.

The V gene is TRBV19, the J gene TRBJ1-5; a weak D match, TRBD1 (6 bases). Germline CDR1 reads LNHDA; CDR2 reads SQIVND (reference sequence). This CDR3 has 16 residues. V was clipped by 5 bases and J by 2 bases, with 16 bases between them. The CDR3 nucleotides are TGTGCCAGTAGTGGTATGGCAGGGGTTGGCAATCAGCCCCAGCATTTT. Protein product: CASSGMAGVGNQPQHF.